This TCR beta chain was profiled in a study of shared clonotypes between healthy human individuals. The CDR3 has 16 residues. CDR1 and CDR2 from the germline V gene are LNHDA and SQIVND (reference sequence). With V trimmed by 2 bases and J by 5 bases, 9 bases remained unmatched. Naivety among CD8 cells was defined by CD45RO negativity and positive CCR7 selection, thereby excluding terminally differentiated effector memory CD45RA+ cells. The table came from immunoSEQ multiplex PCR; TCRdb's copy has only in-frame clones and leaves some out. The sample yields around 2,000,000 clones, about 95% seen once.

Sequenced sample: naive CD8+ T cells sorted from blood. The clonotype was recovered from a young man in good health. The chain has TRBV19 and TRBJ2-4; 7 positions match TRBD2. The CDR3 DNA sequence: TGTGCCAGTAGTATATCATCCAGCGGGAACCAAAACATTCAGTACTTC. It specifies CASSISSSGNQNIQYF. The full variable domain, completed using reference TRBV19 and TRBJ2-4, is DGGITQSPKYLFRKEGQNVTLSCEQNLNHDAMYWYRQDPGQGLRLIYYSQIVNDFQKGDIAEGYSVSREKKESFPLTVTSAQKNPTAFYLCASSISSSGNQNIQYFGAGTRLSVL.